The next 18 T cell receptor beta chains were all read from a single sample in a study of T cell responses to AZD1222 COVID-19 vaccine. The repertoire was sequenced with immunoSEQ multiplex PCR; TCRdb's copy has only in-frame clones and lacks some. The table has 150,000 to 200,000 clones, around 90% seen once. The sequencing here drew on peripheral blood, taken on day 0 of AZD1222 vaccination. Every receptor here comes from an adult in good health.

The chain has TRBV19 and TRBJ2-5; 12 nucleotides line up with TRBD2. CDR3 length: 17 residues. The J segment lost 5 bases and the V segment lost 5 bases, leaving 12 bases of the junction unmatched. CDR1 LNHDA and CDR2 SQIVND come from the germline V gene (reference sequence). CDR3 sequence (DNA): TGTGCCAGTAGTCCGGGGACTAGCGGGTTACCGCGGGAGACCCAGTACTTC. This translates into CASSPGTSGLPRETQYF.

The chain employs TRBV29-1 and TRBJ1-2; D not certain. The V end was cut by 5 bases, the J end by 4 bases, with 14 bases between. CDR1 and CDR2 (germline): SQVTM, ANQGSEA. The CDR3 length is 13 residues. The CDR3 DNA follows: TGCAGCGTTCTCACCCCGGCCACCTATGGCTACACCTTC. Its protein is CSVLTPATYGYTF.

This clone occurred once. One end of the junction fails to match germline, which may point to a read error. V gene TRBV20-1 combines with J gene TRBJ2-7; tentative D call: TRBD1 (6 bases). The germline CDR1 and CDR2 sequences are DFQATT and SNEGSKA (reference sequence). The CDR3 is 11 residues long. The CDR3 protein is CSARVGDNLLF. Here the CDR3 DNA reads TGCAGTGCTAGGGTAGGGGACAACCTCCTCTTC.

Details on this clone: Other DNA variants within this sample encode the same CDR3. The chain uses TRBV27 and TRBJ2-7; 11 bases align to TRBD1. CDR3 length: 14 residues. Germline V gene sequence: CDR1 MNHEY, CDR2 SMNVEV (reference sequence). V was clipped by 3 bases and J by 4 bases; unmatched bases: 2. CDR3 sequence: CASSFGTGGYEQYF. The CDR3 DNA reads TGTGCCAGCAGTTTCGGGACAGGGGGATACGAGCAGTACTTC.

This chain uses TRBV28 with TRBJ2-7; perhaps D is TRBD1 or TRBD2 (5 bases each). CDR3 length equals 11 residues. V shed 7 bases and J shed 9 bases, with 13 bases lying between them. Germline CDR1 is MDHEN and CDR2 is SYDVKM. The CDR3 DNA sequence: TGTGCCAGCAACCGGGACGGTTGGCAGTACTTC. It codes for CASNRDGWQYF. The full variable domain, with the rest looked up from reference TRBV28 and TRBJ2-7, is DVKVTQSSRYLVKRTGEKVFLECVQDMDHENMFWYRQDPGLGLRLIYFSYDVKMKEKGDIPEGYSVSREKKERFSLILESASTNQTSMYLCASNRDGWQYFGPGTRLTVT.

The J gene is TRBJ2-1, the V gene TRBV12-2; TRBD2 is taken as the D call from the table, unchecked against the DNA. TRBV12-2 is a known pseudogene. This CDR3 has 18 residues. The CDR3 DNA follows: TGTGCAAGTCGCTCCTGTTACCCTAGGCTAGCGGGAGGCAATGAGCAGTTCTTC. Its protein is CASRSCYPRLAGGNEQFF.

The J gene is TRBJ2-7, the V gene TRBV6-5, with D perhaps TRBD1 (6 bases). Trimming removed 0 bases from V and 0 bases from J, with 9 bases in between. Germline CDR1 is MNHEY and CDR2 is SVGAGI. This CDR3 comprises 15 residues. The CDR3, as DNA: TGTGCCAGCAGTTACTCGACAGGCCACTCCTACGAGCAGTACTTC. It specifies CASSYSTGHSYEQYF.

The CDR3 DNA is TGTGCCAGCGGGACAGGGGGCACTGAAGCTTTCTTT. It is translated as CASGTGGTEAFF. The genes are TRBV28 and TRBJ1-1; 11 bases agree with TRBD1. V was pared by 8 bases and J by 4 bases, with 0 bases of the junction left unmatched. CDR3 length: 12 residues. CDR1 is MDHEN, CDR2 SYDVKM, per germline.

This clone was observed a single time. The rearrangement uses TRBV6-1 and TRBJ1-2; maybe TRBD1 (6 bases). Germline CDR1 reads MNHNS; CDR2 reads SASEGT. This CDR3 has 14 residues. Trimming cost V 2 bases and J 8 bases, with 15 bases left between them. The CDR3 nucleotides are TGTGCCAGCAGTGAACGGTACAGGGACGGGGGCTACACCTTC. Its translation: CASSERYRDGGYTF.

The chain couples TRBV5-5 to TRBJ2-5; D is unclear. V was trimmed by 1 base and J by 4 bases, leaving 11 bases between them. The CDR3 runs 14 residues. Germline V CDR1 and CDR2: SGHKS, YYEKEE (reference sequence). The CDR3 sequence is CASSLSQSRETQYF. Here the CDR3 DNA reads TGTGCCAGCAGCTTGAGTCAGAGTAGAGAGACCCAGTACTTC.

This CDR3 reads CASSEAWGTNVAYNSPLHF. For the CDR3, the DNA is TGTGCCAGCAGTGAAGCGTGGGGCACCAACGTGGCCTATAATTCACCCCTCCACTTT. The V call is TRBV2, the J call TRBJ1-6; weak D call: TRBD1 (5 bases). The V and J ends lost 0 bases and 2 bases respectively, with 17 bases between them. CDR3 length equals 19 residues. CDR1 is SNHLY, CDR2 FYNNEI, per germline.

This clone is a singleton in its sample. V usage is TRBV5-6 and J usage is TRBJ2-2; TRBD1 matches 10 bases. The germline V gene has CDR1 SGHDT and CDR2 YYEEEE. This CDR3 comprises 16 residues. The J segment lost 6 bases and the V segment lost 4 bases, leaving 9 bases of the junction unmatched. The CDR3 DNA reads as TGTGCCAGCAGCGACACCGGACAGGGGGTTGCCGGGGAGCTGTTTTTT. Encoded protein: CASSDTGQGVAGELFF.

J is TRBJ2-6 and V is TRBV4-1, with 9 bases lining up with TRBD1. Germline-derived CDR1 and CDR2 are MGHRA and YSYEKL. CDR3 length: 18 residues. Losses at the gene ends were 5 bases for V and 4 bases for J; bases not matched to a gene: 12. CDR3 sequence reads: CASSYPGTGSSGANVLTF. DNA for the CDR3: TGCGCCAGCAGCTACCCCGGGACAGGGAGTTCGGGGGCCAACGTCCTGACTTTC.

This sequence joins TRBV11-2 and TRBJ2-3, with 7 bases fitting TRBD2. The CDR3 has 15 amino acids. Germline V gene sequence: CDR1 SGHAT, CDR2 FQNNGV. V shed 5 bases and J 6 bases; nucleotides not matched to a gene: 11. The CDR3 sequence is CASSPRDYHSDTQYF. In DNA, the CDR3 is TGTGCCAGCAGCCCCCGGGACTACCACTCCGATACGCAGTATTTT.

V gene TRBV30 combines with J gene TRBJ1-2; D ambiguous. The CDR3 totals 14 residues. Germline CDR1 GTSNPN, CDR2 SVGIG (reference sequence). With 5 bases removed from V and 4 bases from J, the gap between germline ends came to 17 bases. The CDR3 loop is CAWSRDPRGYGYTF. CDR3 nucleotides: TGTGCCTGGTCAAGAGACCCGCGGGGCTATGGCTACACCTTC.

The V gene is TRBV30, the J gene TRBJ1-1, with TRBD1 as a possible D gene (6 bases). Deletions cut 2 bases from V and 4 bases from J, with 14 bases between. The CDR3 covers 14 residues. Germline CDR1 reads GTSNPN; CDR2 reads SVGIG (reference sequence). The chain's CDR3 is CAWSRDKSGTEAFF. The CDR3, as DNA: TGTGCCTGGAGTAGGGACAAGTCGGGCACTGAAGCTTTCTTT. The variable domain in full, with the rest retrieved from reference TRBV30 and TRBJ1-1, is SQTIHQWPATLVQPVGSPLSLECTVEGTSNPNLYWYRQAAGRGLQLLFYSVGIGQISSEVPQNLSASRPQDRQFILSSKKLLLSDSGFYLCAWSRDKSGTEAFFGQGTRLTVV.

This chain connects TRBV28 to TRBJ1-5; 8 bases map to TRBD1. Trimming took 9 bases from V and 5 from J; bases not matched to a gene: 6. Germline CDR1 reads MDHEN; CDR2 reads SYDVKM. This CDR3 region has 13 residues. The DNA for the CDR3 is TGTGCCAGTAGACAGGGGTGGTATCAGCCCCAGCATTTT. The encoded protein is CASRQGWYQPQHF.

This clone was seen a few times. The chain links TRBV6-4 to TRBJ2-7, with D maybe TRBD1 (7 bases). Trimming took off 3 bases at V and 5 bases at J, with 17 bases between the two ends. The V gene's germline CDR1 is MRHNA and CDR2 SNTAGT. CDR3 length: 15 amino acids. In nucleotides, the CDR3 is TGTGCCAGCAGTGATCGCGCAGGGGGGCTCGACGAGCAGTACTTC. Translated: CASSDRAGGLDEQYF.